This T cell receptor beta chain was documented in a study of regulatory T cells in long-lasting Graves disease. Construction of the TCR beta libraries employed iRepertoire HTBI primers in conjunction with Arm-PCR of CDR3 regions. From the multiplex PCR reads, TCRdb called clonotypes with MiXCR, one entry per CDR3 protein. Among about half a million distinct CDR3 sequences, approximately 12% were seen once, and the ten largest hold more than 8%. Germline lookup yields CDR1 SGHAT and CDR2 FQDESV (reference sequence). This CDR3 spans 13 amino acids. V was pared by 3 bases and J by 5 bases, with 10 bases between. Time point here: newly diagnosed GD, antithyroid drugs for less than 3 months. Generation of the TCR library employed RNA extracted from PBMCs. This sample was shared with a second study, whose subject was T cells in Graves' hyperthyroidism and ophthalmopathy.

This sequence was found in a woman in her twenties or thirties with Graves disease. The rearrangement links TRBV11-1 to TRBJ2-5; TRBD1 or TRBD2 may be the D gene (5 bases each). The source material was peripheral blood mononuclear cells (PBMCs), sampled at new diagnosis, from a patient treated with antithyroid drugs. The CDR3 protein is CASSFLEGETQYF. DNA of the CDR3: TGTGCCAGCAGCTTCCTTGAGGGGGAGACCCAGTACTTC.